Shown below are 17 T cell receptor beta chains from a single sample sequenced in a study of tumor-infiltrating lymphocytes in primary liver carcinoma (dated by TCRdb to about 2017). The listed sequencing device is Illumina HiSeq 2500. TCRbeta-specific cDNA was reverse-transcribed from roughly 500 ng total RNA using a constant-region primer and ProtoScript II reverse transcriptase. The TCRbeta libraries were prepared through three rounds of nested multiplex PCR following a slightly modified ARM-PCR procedure. Each of the first two PCR rounds ran for nine to ten cycles and used multiplex TRBV1-TRBV30 forward primers together with a Cbeta reverse primer. TCRdb trimmed the raw reads at Q25, called clones with MiXCR and kept productive beta chains. Here each entry gathers all rows of one CDR3 protein and keeps the most common genes and DNA. The sample data list approximately 110,000 distinct CDR3 sequences, and 64% of these were observed just once. 8.4% of the sample is taken by the ten largest.

Without any cell sorting, total RNA and DNA were co-extracted from roughly 21-30 mg of bulk tissue using the AllPrep DNA/RNA mini kit. The specimen sequenced was liver tumor tissue from sampling region 3. The sample's cell subset or site, from its label and the paper: tumor region T3, left-lateral pole. The receptors were sampled from a woman aged 55-70 years with primary liver carcinoma and hepatitis B virus infection.

About this clonotype: One end of the junction does not line up with germline, which may come from a read error. The J gene is TRBJ2-7, the V gene TRBV11-2; the D gene is possibly TRBD1 (6 bases). CDR3 length equals 18 residues. CDR1 is SGHAT and CDR2 is FQNNGV in the germline V gene. The CDR3 nucleotides are TGTGCCAGCAGCTTTTTCCTAGTGAGAGGACAGATTGGCAACGAGCAATACTTC. Its protein product is CASSFFLVRGQIGNEQYF. The full variable domain, completed using reference TRBV11-2 and TRBJ2-7, is EAGVAQSPRYKIIEKRQSVAFWCNPISGHATLYWYQQILGQGPKLLIQFQNNGVVDDSQLPKDRFSAERLKGVDSTLKIQPAKLEDSAVYLCASSFFLVRGQIGNEQYFGPGTRLTVT.

This clonotype is judged medium-sized. CDR3 DNA: TGTGCCAGCTCGACAGTAACTGGGGCCAACGTCCTGACTTTC. Translation gives CASSTVTGANVLTF. The chain employs TRBV11-2 and TRBJ2-6; D perhaps matches TRBD1 (5 bases). This CDR3 has 14 amino acids. Trimming cost V 8 bases and J 2 bases, with 10 bases left between them. Germline V gene sequence: CDR1 SGHAT, CDR2 FQNNGV.

The V and J genes are TRBV29-1 and TRBJ2-3; TRBD2 matches at 7 bases. CDR1 and CDR2 (germline): SQVTM, ANQGSEA. Losses at the gene ends were 6 bases for V and 3 bases for J; bases not matched to a gene: 6. This CDR3 has 13 residues. The CDR3 spells CSVDGGWTDTQYF. The CDR3 DNA reads TGCAGCGTGGACGGGGGGTGGACAGATACGCAGTATTTT.

This chain joins TRBV20-1 and TRBJ1-1; 9 bases match TRBD1. V was clipped by 6 bases and J by 0 bases; unmatched bases: 14. This CDR3 comprises 17 residues. Germline V lookup: CDR1 DFQATT, CDR2 SNEGSKA (reference sequence). The CDR3 nucleotides are TGCAGTGCAAACGACCCGGGACAGGGTAGCCTGAACACTGAAGCTTTCTTT. Translated, it gives CSANDPGQGSLNTEAFF.

Points on this clonotype: A much bigger clone sits one base away, suggesting this may be a read error. The chain links TRBV28 to TRBJ1-5; D is perhaps TRBD1 (6 bases). Germline V gives CDR1 MDHEN, CDR2 SYDVKM. The V and J ends lost 6 bases and 0 bases respectively, with 12 bases between them. The CDR3 covers 15 residues. CDR3 amino acids: CASREPQGSNQPQHF. The CDR3 DNA sequence: TGTGCCAGCAGGGAACCACAGGGTAGCAATCAGCCCCAGCATTTT. The full variable domain, rest sourced from reference TRBV28 and TRBJ1-5, is DVKVTQSSRYLVKRTGEKVFLECVQDMDHENMFWYRQDPGLGLRLIYFSYDVKMKEKGDIPEGYSVSREKKERFSLILESASTNQTSMYLCASREPQGSNQPQHFGDGTRLSIL.

Details on this clonotype: Likely a read error: the CDR3 ends without its conserved phenylalanine or tryptophan. The V gene is TRBV4-1, the J gene TRBJ1-6; D ambiguous. This CDR3 spans 13 amino acids. V lost 4 bases, J lost 8 bases, and 9 bases lay in between. Germline assignment: CDR1 MGHRA and CDR2 YSYEKL. The CDR3 coding sequence is TGCGCCAGCAGCCGAGATAATTATTCACCCCTCCACCTT. Translated, it gives CASSRDNYSPLHL.

Note on this clonotype: Given the absence of the conserved phenylalanine or tryptophan at the CDR3 end, a read error is likely. No DNA is shown, since the ends of the CDR3 on it are uncertain; the CDR3 is the one TCRdb lists. The CDR3 sequence: CASSSYGASYEKYL. The chain employs TRBV6-1 and TRBJ2-7; the table's D call, TRBD1, has no DNA check behind it. The CDR3 has 14 amino acids, counting both end residues. CDR1 MNHNS and CDR2 SASEGT come from the germline V gene.

Concerning this clonotype itself: Mismatch with germline at one junction end may stem from a read error. J is TRBJ2-2 and V is TRBV5-1; unclear D gene. This CDR3 comprises 15 residues. Germline-derived CDR1 and CDR2 are SGHRS and YFSETQ. For the CDR3, the DNA is TGCGCCAGTAGCTTCGGTCGGCTAGTGTCCGGGGAGCTGTTTTTT. This translates into CASSFGRLVSGELFF.

Note on this clonotype: The junction and the germline gene differ at one end; a read error may be behind it. The V and J genes are TRBV6-6 and TRBJ2-1, with no clear D. In germline, CDR1 is MNHNY, CDR2 SVGAGI (reference sequence). The CDR3 loop spans 12 amino acids. The CDR3 is CVSSHTDLGRFF. DNA of the CDR3: TGTGTCAGCAGCCACACAGATCTCGGGCGGTTCTTC.

As concerns this clonotype: The junction differs from germline at one of its ends, possibly a read error. The V and J genes are TRBV5-1 and TRBJ1-1, with D possibly TRBD1 on 5 matching bases. Germline V gene sequence: CDR1 SGHRS, CDR2 YFSETQ. The CDR3 covers 14 residues. The CDR3 here is CANSLGQGYTEAFF. The CDR3 DNA reads as TGCGCCAACAGCTTGGGTCAGGGATACACTGAAGCTTTCTTT.

This clonotype has ten or more counts. The chain recombines TRBV12-3 or TRBV12-4 with TRBJ2-5; D ambiguous. The V and J ends lost 3 bases and 5 bases respectively, with 4 bases between them. The CDR3 totals 11 residues. In DNA, the CDR3 is TGTGCCAGCAGTTTCTACGAGACCCAGTACTTC. As protein: CASSFYETQYF.

To note about this clonotype: A read error may explain this, as a much larger clone is one base away. The rearrangement links TRBV13 to TRBJ1-1; possible D gene TRBD1, 5 bases. The CDR3 is 11 amino acids. The V gene lost 9 bases and the J gene lost 6 bases, with 11 bases spanning the gap. CDR1 PRHDT and CDR2 FYEKMQ come from the germline V gene (reference sequence). This CDR3 is CARRQMAEAFF. CDR3 nucleotides: TGTGCCAGGCGACAGATGGCTGAAGCTTTCTTT.

Of note for this clonotype: Compared with germline, one end of the junction differs, possibly owing to a read error. The chain couples TRBV11-2 to TRBJ2-3; unclear D gene. Germline CDR1 SGHAT, CDR2 FQNNGV. This CDR3 region has 15 residues. CDR3 amino acids: CASSSRDSRTNTQYF. CDR3 in DNA: TGTGCCAGCAGCTCTCGAGACTCCCGCACAAATACGCAGTATTTT.

On this clonotype: The junction differs from germline at one of its ends, possibly a read error. This chain joins TRBV12-3 or TRBV12-4 and TRBJ2-1; 10 nucleotides align to TRBD2. The CDR3 runs to 17 residues. The chain's CDR3 is CASSFLAGDTSHNEQFF. Here the CDR3 DNA reads TGTGCCAGCAGTTTTCTAGCGGGAGATACCTCCCACAATGAGCAGTTCTTC.

This clonotype was found a few times. One end of the junction varies from germline; a read error may be responsible. This chain joins TRBV15 and TRBJ2-3; the D gene is possibly TRBD1 (6 bases). Germline lookup yields CDR1 LNHNV and CDR2 YYDKDF (reference sequence). The CDR3 covers 13 residues. The CDR3 DNA reads TGTGCAACCAGCAGAGATCTTCACAGGGAGCAGTATTTT. Translating gives CATSRDLHREQYF.

This clonotype was recorded a few times. The V and J genes are TRBV28 and TRBJ1-5; a possible D gene is TRBD1 (6 bases). The CDR3 runs 18 residues. Trimming stripped 0 bases from V and 2 bases from J, with 17 bases between. Looked up from germline, CDR1 is MDHEN and CDR2 is SYDVKM. The CDR3 bases are TGTGCCAGCAGTTTATGGGGGGGCAGGATGATCGGCAATCAGCCCCAGCATTTT. Its protein product is CASSLWGGRMIGNQPQHF.

The gene calls are TRBV12-3 or TRBV12-4 and TRBJ2-7, with TRBD2 as a possible D gene (5 bases). Trimming shortened V by 3 bases and J by 4 bases, and 25 bases separated the two germline ends. The CDR3 contains 18 residues. The CDR3 sequence is CASSFERTCVRVSYEQYF. CDR3 nucleotides: TGTGCCAGCAGTTTCGAAAGGACTTGCGTGAGGGTTTCATACGAGCAGTACTTC.